These 15 T cell receptor beta chains came from one sample sequenced in a study of read filtering for tumor transcriptome and immune sequencing. This library used 300 to 450 ng RNA and molecular barcoded adaptors spanning alpha/delta and beta/gamma chains. TCRdb independently ran MiXCR on the reads; one entry per CDR3 protein. The sample records fewer than 30,000 distinct CDR3 sequences, roughly 14% being singletons. The sample taken for sequencing was a population of CD138-negative cells sorted from bone marrow. These receptor sequences come from a donor at least 40 years old with multiple myeloma.

Comment on this clonotype: This is likely an artifact of a read error, given a far larger clone one base away. This chain links TRBV6-2 or TRBV6-3 with TRBJ2-1; TRBD2 agrees at 11 bases. The junction had 12 bases not matched to a gene; V was cut back by 5 bases and J by 12 bases. The length of the CDR3 is 15 residues. Germline CDR1 MNHEY, CDR2 SVGEGT. The CDR3 is CASSEATSGRGGQFF. The DNA for the CDR3 is TGTGCCAGCAGTGAAGCTACTAGCGGGAGAGGTGGGCAGTTCTTC.

This clonotype was detected a few times. A much larger clone lies a single base off, so this may be a read error. This sequence joins TRBV14 and TRBJ1-1; D is perhaps TRBD1 (6 bases). Germline-derived CDR1 and CDR2 are SGHDN and FVKESK. The CDR3 is 14 residues long. CDR3 amino acids: CASSQEAWDTEASF. CDR3 bases: TGTGCCAGCAGCCAAGAGGCGTGGGACACTGAAGCTTCCTTT.

This clonotype occurred many times. The rearrangement uses TRBV2 and TRBJ2-6; D gene uncertain. Germline values: CDR1 SNHLY, CDR2 FYNNEI. This CDR3 is built from 14 residues. Trimming removed 5 bases at V and 0 bases at J, with 5 bases between. DNA of the CDR3: TGTGCCAGCAGTCTAAACTCTGGGGCCAACGTCCTGACTTTC. It yields the protein CASSLNSGANVLTF. Full variable domain (outside the CDR3, taken from reference TRBV2 and TRBJ2-6): EPEVTQTPSHQVTQMGQEVILRCVPISNHLYFYWYRQILGQKVEFLVSFYNNEISEKSEIFDDQFSVERPDGSNFTLKIRSTKLEDSAMYFCASSLNSGANVLTFGAGSRLTVL.

This clonotype was detected once. The chain links TRBV3-1 to TRBJ2-7; D is perhaps TRBD1 (5 bases). CDR1 and CDR2 from the germline V gene are LGHDT and YNNKEL (reference sequence). This CDR3 comprises 14 residues. V was pared by 3 bases and J by 7 bases, with 16 bases between. In DNA form, the CDR3 reads TGTGCCAGCAGCCATGATAGGGGATCTTATGAGCAGTACTTC. This encodes CASSHDRGSYEQYF.

This clonotype was recorded many times. CDR3 region: CASEGSGSSYNEQFF. The CDR3 region has the DNA TGTGCCTCCGAAGGTAGCGGGTCTTCCTACAATGAGCAGTTCTTC. The chain is built from TRBV10-3 and TRBJ2-1; 7 nucleotides align to TRBD2. CDR1 is ENHRY and CDR2 is SYGVKD in the germline V gene. CDR3 size: 15 residues. Germline trimming cut 11 bases from V and 1 base from J; bases unmatched to any gene: 11.

This clonotype was recorded at least ten times. This chain connects TRBV20-1 to TRBJ2-1, with TRBD2 identical over 10 bases. V lost 0 bases, J lost 4 bases, and 6 bases stayed unmatched. Looked up from germline, CDR1 is DFQATT and CDR2 is SNEGSKA (reference sequence). The CDR3 extends over 16 amino acids. In nucleotides, the CDR3 is TGCAGTGCTAGAGATCCAACTAGCGGGATGTACAATGAGCAGTTCTTC. This gives the protein CSARDPTSGMYNEQFF.

This chain uses TRBV5-5 with TRBJ1-1; D unresolved. From germline, CDR1 is SGHKS and CDR2 YYEKEE (reference sequence). CDR3 size: 18 residues. Trimming took 4 bases from V and 5 from J, leaving 27 bases between them. The CDR3 DNA sequence: TGTGCCAGCAGCCCCCGACTTTGGTCCGGAATTTCGATTACTGAAGCTTTCTTT. Its translation: CASSPRLWSGISITEAFF.

This clonotype was seen ten or more times. V is TRBV7-9 and J is TRBJ1-4; TRBD1 matches at 8 bases. The CDR3 loop spans 17 amino acids. Germline V lookup: CDR1 SEHNR, CDR2 FQNEAQ (reference sequence). The J segment lost 4 bases and the V segment lost 7 bases, leaving 14 bases of the junction unmatched. CDR3 sequence: CASISTIQGAHNEKLFF. DNA of the CDR3: TGTGCCAGCATCTCGACGATCCAGGGGGCGCATAATGAAAAACTGTTTTTT.

This clonotype was found a few times. With a much larger clone just one base away, this may be a read error. The chain is built from TRBV5-6 and TRBJ1-5, with 8 positions matching TRBD1. Germline V gene lookup returns CDR1 SGHDT and CDR2 YYEEEE. The CDR3 has 15 residues. Here the CDR3 reads CASNLYRGDNQPQHF. In nucleotides, the CDR3 is TGTGCCAGCAACTTGTACAGGGGGGACAATCAGCCCCAGCATTTT.

This clonotype has at least ten counts. CDR3 residues: CAISPTGAGAKNIQYF. As DNA, the CDR3 is TGTGCCATCAGTCCTACAGGGGCCGGGGCCAAAAACATTCAGTACTTC. This chain joins TRBV10-3 and TRBJ2-4, with 7 bases identical to TRBD1. Germline V CDR1 and CDR2: ENHRY, SYGVKD. The CDR3 is 16 amino acids. V was pared by 5 bases and J by 1 base, with 8 bases of the junction left unmatched.

This clonotype was observed at least ten times. J is TRBJ2-1 and V is TRBV5-1; TRBD2 aligns across 10 bases. Per germline, CDR1 SGHRS and CDR2 YFSETQ. V was clipped by 4 bases and J by 5 bases; unmatched bases: 3. This CDR3 has 14 amino acids. Here the CDR3 DNA reads TGCGCCAGCAGCCCTGGACTAGCGGACAATGAGCAGTTCTTC. This translates into CASSPGLADNEQFF.

This clonotype was seen at least ten times. The chain combines TRBV7-8 with TRBJ2-3; 8 bases align to TRBD2. This CDR3 spans 16 amino acids. Looked up from germline, CDR1 is SGHVS and CDR2 is FQNEAQ. Losses at the gene ends were 5 bases for V and 5 bases for J; bases not matched to a gene: 12. The CDR3 bases are TGTGCCAGCAGCAGAAAGGCGGGAGGTATTTTAGATACGCAGTATTTT. Encoded protein: CASSRKAGGILDTQYF.

Details on this clonotype: This clone may be a read error of a much larger clone one base away. The chain joins TRBV5-5 to TRBJ2-3; 8 bases map to TRBD2. CDR3 length: 15 residues. CDR1 and CDR2 (germline): SGHKS, YYEKEE (reference sequence). The CDR3 DNA is TGTGCCAGCAGCCGTAGCGGGATCGGCACAGATACGCAGTGTTTT. Its protein product is CASSRSGIGTDTQCF.

Ten or more counts support this clonotype. The genes are TRBV6-5 and TRBJ2-7; TRBD1 might be the D (6 bases). Germline V lookup: CDR1 MNHEY, CDR2 SVGAGI. The ends were cut back, 5 bases at V and 7 bases at J, with 15 bases in the middle. This CDR3 comprises 13 residues. CDR3 DNA: TGTGCCAGCAGTACGGGACAAGGGCGAGAGCAGTACTTC. Protein: CASSTGQGREQYF.

This clonotype occurred many times. The chain joins TRBV2 to TRBJ1-1, with D perhaps TRBD1 (6 bases). The V and J ends lost 0 bases and 3 bases respectively, with 11 bases between them. The germline V gene encodes CDR1 SNHLY and CDR2 FYNNEI. The CDR3 is 15 residues long. The CDR3 DNA reads TGTGCCAGCAGTGAAGCTCTGGGGGCCTACACTGAAGCTTTCTTT. It encodes CASSEALGAYTEAFF. The entire variable domain, with the rest obtained from reference TRBV2 and TRBJ1-1, is as follows: EPEVTQTPSHQVTQMGQEVILRCVPISNHLYFYWYRQILGQKVEFLVSFYNNEISEKSEIFDDQFSVERPDGSNFTLKIRSTKLEDSAMYFCASSEALGAYTEAFFGQGTRLTVV.